This T cell receptor (beta chain) was captured by sequencing in a study of blood T cell repertoires in COVID-19. Turning to the study itself: Sources were T cells, B-cell-depleted T cells, or PBMCs; the material itself was cDNA or gDNA.

In this sample, this clone turned up many times. In germline, CDR1 is SGHAT, CDR2 FQNNGV. This CDR3 has 17 residues. Trimming took off 5 bases at V and 1 base at J, with 21 bases between the two ends. The table came from immunoSEQ multiplex PCR; TCRdb's copy has only in-frame clones and leaves some out. Counted here are 70,000 to 95,000 clones, approximately 86% occurring once; the ten biggest clones make up roughly 12%. The chain employs TRBV11-2 and TRBJ2-7; D is possibly TRBD1 (7 bases). The TCR originated in a woman aged 70 to 79 with active or convalescent COVID-19. Sequenced: peripheral blood. The CDR3 nucleotides read TGTGCCAGCAGCCCAATGACAGGGCCTCGGGGGTCCTACGAGCAGTACTTC. Its protein is CASSPMTGPRGSYEQYF.